Included here is one T cell receptor beta chain sequence, with context. RNA was extracted with the RNeasy kit, and a quantity of 0.5 to 1 ug was reverse transcribed using random hexamers. TCRdb passed the immunoSEQ multiplex PCR reads through MiXCR, listing each CDR3 protein once. The repertoire has about 180,000 distinct CDR3 sequences, 90% to 95% of them found once; the top ten carry approximately 0.11%. These data originate in a study of CD8 T cells in Susac syndrome. This sequence originates from a human donor with Susac syndrome. Sequences were obtained from CD4+ T cells from PBMCs.

Here the CDR3 reads CASSLMGLEYDTQYF. The CDR3 DNA is TGTGCCAGCAGCTTAATGGGACTAGAGTACGATACGCAGTATTTT. The J gene is TRBJ2-3, the V gene TRBV7-2, with 8 bases aligning to TRBD2. CDR1 and CDR2 from the germline V gene are SGHTA and FQGNSA. The CDR3 runs to 15 residues. The ends lost 2 bases at V and 6 bases at J; junction bases unmatched: 7.